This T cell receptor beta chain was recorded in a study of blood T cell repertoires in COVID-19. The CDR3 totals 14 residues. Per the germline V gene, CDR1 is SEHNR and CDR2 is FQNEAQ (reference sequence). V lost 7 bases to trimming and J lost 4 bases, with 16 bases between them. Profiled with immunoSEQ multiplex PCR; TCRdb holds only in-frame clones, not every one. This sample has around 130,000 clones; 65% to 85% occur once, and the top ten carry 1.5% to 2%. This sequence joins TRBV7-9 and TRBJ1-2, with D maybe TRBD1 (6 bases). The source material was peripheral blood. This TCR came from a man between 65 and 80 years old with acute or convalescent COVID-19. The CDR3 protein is CASTNGGGLYGYTF. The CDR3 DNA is TGTGCCAGCACCAATGGGGGGGGGCTCTATGGCTACACCTTC.